This TCR beta chain was recovered during a study of shared clonotypes between healthy human individuals. Some clones are missing from TCRdb's copy, which holds only in-frame ones; the method was immunoSEQ multiplex PCR. The sample records around 990,000 clones, around 77% being singletons. This CDR3 is built from 15 residues. Trimming removed 0 bases from V and 2 bases from J, with 11 bases in between. Looked up from germline, CDR1 is KGHSH and CDR2 is LQKENI. The source is a man younger than 30 in good health. Some clones in this sample may be carry-over from other donors' samples. Sequencing was done on a sample of memory CD4+ T cells from PBMCs. Described subset: CD45RA-negative fraction. The gene calls are TRBV18 and TRBJ2-7; D is unclear. This CDR3 is CASSPPAGYPYEQYF. The CDR3 nucleotides are TGTGCCAGCTCACCACCTGCAGGTTATCCCTACGAGCAGTACTTC.